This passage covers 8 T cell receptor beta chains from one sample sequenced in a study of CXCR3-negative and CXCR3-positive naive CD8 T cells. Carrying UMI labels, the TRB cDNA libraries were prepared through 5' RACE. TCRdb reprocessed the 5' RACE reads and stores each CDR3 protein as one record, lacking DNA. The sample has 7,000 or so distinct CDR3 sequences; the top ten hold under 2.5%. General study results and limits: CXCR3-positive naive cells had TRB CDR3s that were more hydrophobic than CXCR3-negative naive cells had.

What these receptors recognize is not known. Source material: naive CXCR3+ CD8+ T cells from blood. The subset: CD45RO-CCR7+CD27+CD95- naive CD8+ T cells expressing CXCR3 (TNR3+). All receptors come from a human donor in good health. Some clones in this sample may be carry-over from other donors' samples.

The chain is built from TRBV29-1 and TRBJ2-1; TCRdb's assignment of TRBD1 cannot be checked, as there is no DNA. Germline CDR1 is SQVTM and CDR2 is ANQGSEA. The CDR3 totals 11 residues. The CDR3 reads CSATTGYEQFF.

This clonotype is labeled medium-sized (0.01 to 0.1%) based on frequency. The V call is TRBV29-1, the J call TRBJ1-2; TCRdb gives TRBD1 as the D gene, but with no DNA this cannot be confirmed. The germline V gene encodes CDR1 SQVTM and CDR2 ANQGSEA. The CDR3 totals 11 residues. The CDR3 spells CSVERGGGYTF.

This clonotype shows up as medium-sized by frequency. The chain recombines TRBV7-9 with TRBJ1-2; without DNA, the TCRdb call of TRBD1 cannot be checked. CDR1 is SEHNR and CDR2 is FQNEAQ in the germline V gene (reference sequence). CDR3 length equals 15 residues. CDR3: CASSLVWDRVDGYTF.

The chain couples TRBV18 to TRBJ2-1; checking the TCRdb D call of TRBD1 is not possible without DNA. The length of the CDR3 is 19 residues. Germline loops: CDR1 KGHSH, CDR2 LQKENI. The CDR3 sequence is CASSPSAGWTESPYNEQFF.

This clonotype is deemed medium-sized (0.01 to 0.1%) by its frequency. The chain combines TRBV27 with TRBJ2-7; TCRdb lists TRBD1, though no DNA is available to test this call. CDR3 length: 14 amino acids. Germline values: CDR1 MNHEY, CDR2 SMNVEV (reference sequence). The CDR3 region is CASSSGTGPYEQYF.

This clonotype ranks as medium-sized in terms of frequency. The CDR3 loop is CASSLRPAGQGNTIYF. The chain combines TRBV7-2 with TRBJ1-3; TCRdb's D call, TRBD1, is unchecked because there is no DNA. There are 16 residues in the CDR3. Germline V gene lookup returns CDR1 SGHTA and CDR2 FQGNSA.

CDR3 protein: CASSSDSYGYTF. This rearrangement joins TRBV7-8 to TRBJ1-2; TCRdb names TRBD1, which stays unverified in the absence of DNA. The CDR3 has 12 residues. Germline V gene sequence: CDR1 SGHVS, CDR2 FQNEAQ.

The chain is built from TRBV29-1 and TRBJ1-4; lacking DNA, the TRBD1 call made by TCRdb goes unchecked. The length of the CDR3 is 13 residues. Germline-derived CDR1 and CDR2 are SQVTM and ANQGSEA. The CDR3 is CSDSGIRSQKLFF.